One sample yielded the 32 T cell receptor beta chains listed below, sequenced in a study of control samples from healthy donors and cancer patients. TCRdb keeps only in-frame clones here, not all; method: immunoSEQ multiplex PCR. Altogether 98,000 or so clones are present, around three quarters being singletons, with the ten largest covering roughly 10%. The sequenced material came from blood. The receptors stem from a woman in her thirties in good health.

This rearrangement joins TRBV11-2 to TRBJ2-3; 10 nucleotides line up with TRBD2. V shed 2 bases and J 3 bases; nucleotides not matched to a gene: 11. CDR1 and CDR2 (germline): SGHAT, FQNNGV. This CDR3 is built from 18 residues. DNA for the CDR3: TGTGCCAGCAGCTTACGCCCCGCTAGCGGGGGAAGAACAGATACGCAGTATTTT. Its translation: CASSLRPASGGRTDTQYF.

J is TRBJ2-7 and V is TRBV23-1, with D uncertain. TRBV23-1 counts as an open reading frame of uncertain function. There are 14 residues in the CDR3. Trimming removed 2 bases at V and 3 bases at J, with 11 bases between. CDR3: CASSQVERYYEQYF. DNA of the CDR3: TGCGCCAGCAGTCAAGTGGAACGATACTACGAGCAGTACTTC.

About this clone itself: Other nucleotide sequences in the sample specify the same CDR3. The chain has TRBV5-1 and TRBJ2-3; D is undetermined. Germline CDR1 SGHRS, CDR2 YFSETQ. Deletions cut 0 bases from V and 1 base from J, with 6 bases between. This CDR3 has 14 residues. CDR3: CASSLAGGTDTQYF. The CDR3 DNA follows: TGCGCCAGCAGCTTGGCTGGCGGCACAGATACGCAGTATTTT. The whole variable domain, filled in from reference TRBV5-1 and TRBJ2-3, reads KAGVTQTPRYLIKTRGQQVTLSCSPISGHRSVSWYQQTPGQGLQFLFEYFSETQRNKGNFPGRFSGRQFSNSRSEMNVSTLELGDSALYLCASSLAGGTDTQYFGPGTRLTVL.

V gene TRBV11-2 combines with J gene TRBJ2-2; D not resolved. The CDR3 extends over 14 amino acids. The V end was cut by 1 base, the J end by 4 bases, with 7 bases between. The germline CDR1 and CDR2 sequences are SGHAT and FQNNGV. The CDR3, as DNA: TGTGCCAGCAGCTTAGTAGTCAGCACCGGGGAGCTGTTTTTT. It codes for CASSLVVSTGELFF.

The rearrangement joins TRBV19 to TRBJ1-2; no definite D call. This CDR3 contains 16 residues. The germline V gene has CDR1 LNHDA and CDR2 SQIVND (reference sequence). Trimming pared 0 bases from V and 4 bases from J, leaving 15 bases between. CDR3 loop: CASSIERGLLFYGYTF. CDR3 coding DNA: TGTGCCAGTAGTATAGAGCGAGGGCTACTCTTCTATGGCTACACCTTC. The whole variable domain, filled in from reference TRBV19 and TRBJ1-2, reads DGGITQSPKYLFRKEGQNVTLSCEQNLNHDAMYWYRQDPGQGLRLIYYSQIVNDFQKGDIAEGYSVSREKKESFPLTVTSAQKNPTAFYLCASSIERGLLFYGYTFGSGTRLTVV.

The chain joins TRBV7-6 to TRBJ1-2, with D possibly TRBD1 on 5 matching bases. From germline, CDR1 is SGHVS and CDR2 FNYEAQ. This CDR3 is 15 amino acids long. The V end lost 1 base, the J end lost 3 bases, and 12 bases lay between the germline ends. CDR3 residues: CASSLGGGTDYGYTF. The CDR3 region has the DNA TGTGCCAGCAGCTTAGGGGGGGGGACGGACTATGGCTACACCTTC.

V usage is TRBV6-5 and J usage is TRBJ1-2, with 7 bases fitting TRBD1. Trimming removed 6 bases from V and 6 bases from J; junction bases left unmatched: 4. The CDR3 totals 12 residues. Per germline, CDR1 MNHEY and CDR2 SVGAGI. The CDR3, as DNA: TGTGCCAGCAGAAGACAGGGACATGGCTACACCTTC. The encoded protein is CASRRQGHGYTF.

This chain joins TRBV30 and TRBJ2-3; D gene uncertain. V lost 5 bases to trimming and J lost 1 base, with 7 bases between them. CDR1 and CDR2 (germline): GTSNPN, SVGIG (reference sequence). The CDR3 length is 12 residues. The CDR3 sequence is CAWDPRTDTQYF. The CDR3 DNA follows: TGTGCCTGGGATCCGCGCACAGATACGCAGTATTTT.

This clone has more than one count but fewer than ten. The genes are TRBV7-8 and TRBJ2-6, with a weak D call TRBD1 (5 bases). V lost 3 bases to trimming and J lost 0 bases, with 12 bases between them. This CDR3 spans 17 amino acids. The germline gives CDR1 SGHVS, CDR2 FQNEAQ. CDR3 nucleotide sequence: TGTGCCAGCAGCTTGGCGACAGCCTTCTCTGGGGCCAACGTCCTGACTTTC. This encodes CASSLATAFSGANVLTF.

The chain joins TRBV6-5 to TRBJ1-2; weak D call: TRBD1 (5 bases). The CDR3 sequence is 14 residues long. V lost 2 bases, J lost 3 bases, and 10 bases lay in between. Per the germline V gene, CDR1 is MNHEY and CDR2 is SVGAGI. This CDR3 is CASSYKGPDYGYTF. In DNA form, the CDR3 reads TGTGCCAGCAGTTACAAGGGGCCAGACTATGGCTACACCTTC.

The CDR3 sequence is CASRLRGSYEQYF. CDR3 coding DNA: TGTGCCAGCAGGCTCAGGGGATCCTACGAGCAGTACTTC. This chain joins TRBV6-5 and TRBJ2-7, with D tentatively TRBD1 (6 bases). V was pared by 6 bases and J by 1 base, with 10 bases between. Germline loops: CDR1 MNHEY, CDR2 SVGAGI. The CDR3 sequence is 13 residues long.

The rearrangement joins TRBV7-2 to TRBJ2-5; perhaps TRBD2 as D (5 bases). V lost 8 bases and J 6 bases, leaving 22 bases between the germline ends. The CDR3 consists of 15 residues. Germline V CDR1 and CDR2: SGHTA, FQGNSA. Written as DNA, the CDR3 is TGTGCCAGCGGCATTCCCACCGGGGATGGGAAGACCCAGTACTTC. Amino acid sequence: CASGIPTGDGKTQYF.

This clone was detected only once. The chain has TRBV6-2 or TRBV6-3 and TRBJ1-2; unclear D gene. Germline V gives CDR1 MNHEY, CDR2 SVGEGT. Deletions cut 1 base from V and 9 bases from J, with 6 bases between. The CDR3 consists of 11 residues. The CDR3 protein is CASSYLASYTF. In nucleotides, the CDR3 is TGTGCCAGCAGTTACTTGGCCAGCTACACCTTC.

This chain links TRBV18 with TRBJ2-7; 9 nucleotides match TRBD1. V dropped 2 bases and J dropped 3; count of bases not matched to a gene: 2. There are 14 residues in the CDR3. From germline, CDR1 is KGHSH and CDR2 LQKENI. The DNA for the CDR3 is TGTGCCAGCTCACCAGGGACAGGGATCTACGAGCAGTACTTC. It encodes CASSPGTGIYEQYF.

The J gene is TRBJ2-3, the V gene TRBV4-2; tentatively, D is TRBD1 (6 bases). Trimming pared 0 bases from V and 7 bases from J, leaving 23 bases between. From germline, CDR1 is LGHNA and CDR2 YNFKEQ. The CDR3 length is 18 residues. The CDR3 reads CASSQEFGSPLGGNTQYF. Here the CDR3 DNA reads TGTGCCAGCAGCCAAGAATTCGGCAGCCCCCTAGGGGGAAATACGCAGTATTTT.

The chain links TRBV10-1 to TRBJ2-1, with D hard to call. The germline CDR1 and CDR2 sequences are WNHNN and SYGVQD (reference sequence). The CDR3 totals 14 residues. With 0 bases removed from V and 5 bases from J, the gap between germline ends came to 8 bases. The CDR3 DNA sequence: TGCGCCAGCAGTGAGTCTGGGGTGGACAATGAGCAGTTCTTC. It is translated as CASSESGVDNEQFF.

The rearrangement uses TRBV9 and TRBJ2-5, with a weak D call TRBD2 (7 bases). V was clipped by 3 bases and J by 4 bases, with 16 bases between them. CDR3 length: 15 residues. Germline V gene data show CDR1 as SGDLS and CDR2 as YYNGEE. The CDR3 sequence is CASSAGEGYRETQYF. The CDR3, as DNA: TGTGCCAGCAGCGCAGGGGAGGGATACCGAGAGACCCAGTACTTC.

This rearrangement joins TRBV4-3 to TRBJ1-1, with D unresolved. The ends were cut back, 0 bases at V and 2 bases at J, with 7 bases in the middle. The CDR3 has 14 residues. The germline CDR1 and CDR2 sequences are LGHNA and YSLEER. CDR3 sequence: CASSQDWVNTEAFF. The CDR3 DNA follows: TGCGCCAGCAGCCAAGACTGGGTAAACACTGAAGCTTTCTTT.

The chain has TRBV19 and TRBJ2-3; 10 bases line up with TRBD2. Trimming at V came to 7 bases and at J to 0 bases, leaving 4 bases not matched to a gene. Germline CDR1 is LNHDA and CDR2 is SQIVND (reference sequence). The CDR3 spans 15 residues. CDR3 sequence reads: CASTGTSVSTDTQYF. The CDR3 nucleotides read TGTGCCAGTACCGGGACTAGCGTTAGCACAGATACGCAGTATTTT.

The chain links TRBV5-6 to TRBJ2-3, with D unclear. CDR1 is SGHDT, CDR2 YYEEEE, per germline. The CDR3 covers 14 residues. V was clipped by 0 bases and J by 0 bases, with 5 bases between them. CDR3 sequence: CASSLGWSTDTQYF. Written as DNA, the CDR3 is TGTGCCAGCAGCTTGGGCTGGAGCACAGATACGCAGTATTTT.

In nucleotides, the CDR3 is TGTGCCACAAAGACAGGGACTATCTCTGGGGCCAACGTCCTGACTTTC. Translating it yields CATKTGTISGANVLTF. V and J are TRBV6-6 and TRBJ2-6, with D perhaps being TRBD1 or TRBD2 (7 bases each). CDR3 length equals 16 residues. V was pared by 10 bases and J by 0 bases, with 16 bases between. Germline CDR1 MNHNY, CDR2 SVGAGI (reference sequence).

The gene calls are TRBV27 and TRBJ2-7; TRBD2 aligns across 10 bases. CDR1 and CDR2 (germline): MNHEY, SMNVEV (reference sequence). This CDR3 contains 14 residues. The V and J ends lost 5 bases and 3 bases, in that order; junction bases with no gene match: 4. The DNA for the CDR3 is TGTGCCAGCAGTGCCTGGACTAGCGGCTACGAGCAGTACTTC. Its protein is CASSAWTSGYEQYF.

The chain joins TRBV5-1 to TRBJ2-7; 7 positions agree with TRBD1. The CDR3 sequence is 13 residues long. J gave up 9 bases and V 4 bases, and 10 bases lay outside the gene matches. Germline CDR1 is SGHRS and CDR2 is YFSETQ. The CDR3 DNA sequence: TGCGCCAGCAGCACCCGTGGACAGGTAGGGCAGTACTTC. Amino acids: CASSTRGQVGQYF.

The chain couples TRBV29-1 to TRBJ1-2; D is unclear. The ends were cut back, 2 bases at V and 4 bases at J, with 14 bases in the middle. CDR3 length: 14 residues. Germline V gives CDR1 SQVTM, CDR2 ANQGSEA. CDR3 loop: CSVESRDRLYGYTF. Written as DNA, the CDR3 is TGCAGCGTTGAATCCCGCGACCGACTCTATGGCTACACCTTC.

The chain couples TRBV6-6 to TRBJ1-3, with TRBD1 identical over 7 bases. The junction had 8 bases not matched to a gene; V was cut back by 4 bases and J by 5 bases. Germline lookup yields CDR1 MNHNY and CDR2 SVGAGI (reference sequence). This CDR3 has 15 residues. The CDR3 spells CASSLWTGNRNTIYF. Written as DNA, the CDR3 is TGTGCCAGCAGTTTATGGACAGGAAATCGAAACACCATATATTTT.

CDR3 sequence (DNA): TGTGCCAGCAGCTCACAGATAGCCAAAAACATTCAGTACTTC. This sequence encodes CASSSQIAKNIQYF. V gene TRBV3-1 (or the pseudogene TRBV3-2) combines with J gene TRBJ2-4; no reliable D call. The CDR3 sequence is 14 residues long. Germline CDR1 is LGHDT and CDR2 is YNNKEL (reference sequence). Trimming pared 5 bases from V and 0 bases from J, leaving 8 bases between.

This chain uses TRBV6-5 with TRBJ1-6; perhaps TRBD1 as D (6 bases). Trimming took off 1 base at V and 9 bases at J, with 13 bases between the two ends. The CDR3 totals 15 residues. CDR1 is MNHEY and CDR2 is SVGAGI in the germline V gene. The CDR3, as DNA: TGTGCCAGCAGTTACTGGGGGCAAAGGGGTTCACCCCTCCACTTT. Amino acid sequence: CASSYWGQRGSPLHF.

The chain has TRBV5-6 and TRBJ1-5; 8 bases fit TRBD1. CDR1 is SGHDT and CDR2 is YYEEEE in the germline V gene. There are 13 residues in the CDR3. The junction had 4 bases not matched to a gene; V was cut back by 2 bases and J by 9 bases. CDR3 in DNA: TGTGCCAGCAGCTTTCAGGGGGCCGGGCCCCAGCATTTT. It specifies CASSFQGAGPQHF. Looking up the rest from reference TRBV5-6 and TRBJ1-5 gives the full variable domain: DAGVTQSPTHLIKTRGQQVTLRCSPKSGHDTVSWYQQALGQGPQFIFQYYEEEERQRGNFPDRFSGHQFPNYSSELNVNALLLGDSALYLCASSFQGAGPQHFGDGTRLSIL.

As regards this clone: The same CDR3 also results from other DNA sequences found in this sample. The rearrangement joins TRBV12-3 or TRBV12-4 to TRBJ2-7, with D possibly called TRBD1 or TRBD2 (5 bases each). Trimming cost V 5 bases and J 4 bases, with 12 bases left between them. This CDR3 spans 13 amino acids. The CDR3, as DNA: TGTGCCAGCAGTCAGGGACCAGCTTACGAGCAGTACTTC. Residues: CASSQGPAYEQYF.

The gene calls are TRBV2 and TRBJ2-7, with TRBD1 matching 10 bases. V shed 6 bases and J 6 bases; nucleotides not matched to a gene: 2. The length of the CDR3 is 12 residues. Germline V gene sequence: CDR1 SNHLY, CDR2 FYNNEI. DNA of the CDR3: TGTGCCAGCAGAAGGGACAGGGGCGAGCAGTACTTC. Amino acids: CASRRDRGEQYF.

V is TRBV4-3 and J is TRBJ1-4; D perhaps matches TRBD1 (6 bases). The CDR3 has 13 amino acids. Trimming pared 4 bases from V and 11 bases from J, leaving 14 bases between. The germline CDR1 and CDR2 sequences are LGHNA and YSLEER. In DNA, the CDR3 is TGCGCCAGCAGCCCAGCGAGGGGGAGGAAACTGTTTTTT. As protein: CASSPARGRKLFF.

The V call is TRBV5-1, the J call TRBJ2-5; perhaps TRBD2 as D (5 bases). The germline gives CDR1 SGHRS, CDR2 YFSETQ. The CDR3 has 13 amino acids. Trimming cost V 5 bases and J 1 base, with 9 bases left between them. The CDR3 nucleotides are TGCGCCAGCAGTAAGCGGCTCCAAGAGACCCAGTACTTC. Residues: CASSKRLQETQYF.